This passage covers 26 T cell receptor beta chains from one sample sequenced in a study of OX40 agonist ivuxolimab in advanced cancers. The library was prepared using the immunoSEQ multiplex PCR assay. The table comes from immuneACCESS by way of TCRdb, which keeps in-frame sequences with V and J called. Part of the clones is missing from these tables; in studies checked, under half for an unresolved V gene and the rest for unknown reasons. The sample table contains some 86,000 clones; only one count was recorded for approximately 85% of them. About 4% of the sample is in the top ten clones. The sequences come from CD4+ or CD8+ T cells sorted from blood, collected in a trial of the OX40 agonist ivuxolimab. Source of these receptors: an adult with an advanced solid tumor such as melanoma, head and neck, liver or kidney cancer.

The chain carries TRBV4-1 and TRBJ2-7; 7 bases fit TRBD1. The J segment lost 3 bases and the V segment lost 0 bases, leaving 8 bases of the junction unmatched. The germline gives CDR1 MGHRA, CDR2 YSYEKL. CDR3 length: 16 amino acids. The CDR3 DNA reads TGCGCCAGCAGCCAAGATGCCGGGACAGCCCTCTACGAGCAGTACTTC. Its translation is CASSQDAGTALYEQYF.

The chain is built from TRBV19 and TRBJ1-6; D may be TRBD1 (6 bases). V was shortened by 0 bases and J by 7 bases, with 10 bases between the two germline ends. This CDR3 region has 15 residues. Germline V gene data show CDR1 as LNHDA and CDR2 as SQIVND (reference sequence). Here the CDR3 reads CASSIDAGQNSPLHF. The CDR3 DNA sequence: TGTGCCAGTAGTATAGATGCCGGACAGAATTCACCCCTCCACTTT.

This rearrangement joins TRBV4-1 to TRBJ2-7; D is ambiguous. V was pared by 3 bases and J by 7 bases, with 13 bases between. This CDR3 has 13 residues. Germline CDR1 and CDR2: MGHRA and YSYEKL. The DNA for the CDR3 is TGCGCCAGCAGCCATATTTTTGCGAGGGAGCAGTACTTC. This codes for CASSHIFAREQYF.

The rearrangement joins TRBV11-2 to TRBJ1-1; no clear D gene. Deletions cut 5 bases from V and 6 bases from J, with 10 bases between. This CDR3 is 12 amino acids long. Germline CDR1 and CDR2: SGHAT and FQNNGV. The CDR3 reads CASSPYGAEAFF. CDR3 sequence (DNA): TGTGCCAGCAGCCCGTATGGGGCTGAAGCTTTCTTT.

This sequence joins TRBV2 and TRBJ2-3, with D possibly TRBD2 on 6 matching bases. The V end lost 9 bases, the J end lost 5 bases, and 12 bases lay between the germline ends. Germline CDR1 reads SNHLY; CDR2 reads FYNNEI. CDR3 size: 12 residues. CDR3 sequence: CASPGEVDTQYF. The DNA for the CDR3 is TGTGCCAGTCCGGGGGAGGTAGATACGCAGTATTTT.

CDR3 nucleotides: TGTGCCAGCAGATTTAATCAGGGGGATACGCAGTATTTT. Translation gives CASRFNQGDTQYF. This rearrangement joins TRBV7-9 to TRBJ2-3; D possibly corresponds to TRBD1 (6 bases). The V gene lost 6 bases and the J gene lost 6 bases, with 13 bases spanning the gap. CDR1 and CDR2 (germline): SEHNR, FQNEAQ (reference sequence). This CDR3 contains 13 residues. The entire variable domain, with the rest obtained from reference TRBV7-9 and TRBJ2-3, is as follows: DTGVSQNPRHKITKRGQNVTFRCDPISEHNRLYWYRQTLGQGPEFLTYFQNEAQLEKSRLLSDRFSAERPKGSFSTLEIQRTEQGDSAMYLCASRFNQGDTQYFGPGTRLTVL.

The V gene is TRBV5-4, the J gene TRBJ2-1; D remains unclear. Trimming removed 1 base at V and 8 bases at J, with 10 bases between. The CDR3 has 13 amino acids. CDR1 is SGHNT and CDR2 is YYREEE in the germline V gene (reference sequence). In DNA, the CDR3 is TGTGCCAGCAGCTTGTCGGCCATAGATGAGCAGTTCTTC. Its protein product is CASSLSAIDEQFF. Using reference TRBV5-4 and TRBJ2-1 for the parts outside the CDR3, the full variable domain is ETGVTQSPTHLIKTRGQQVTLRCSSQSGHNTVSWYQQALGQGPQFIFQYYREEENGRGNFPPRFSGLQFPNYSSELNVNALELDDSALYLCASSLSAIDEQFFGPGTRLTVL.

This chain uses TRBV6-5 with TRBJ2-7; no clear D gene. Trimming removed 0 bases at V and 6 bases at J, with 12 bases between. The CDR3 runs to 14 residues. CDR1 is MNHEY and CDR2 is SVGAGI in the germline V gene. The CDR3 DNA is TGTGCCAGCAGTTACTCGATTGGATCGGGCGAGCAGTACTTC. Residues: CASSYSIGSGEQYF.

The V call is TRBV5-4, the J call TRBJ2-3; 8 nucleotides agree with TRBD2. The CDR3 has 15 amino acids. The ends lost 0 bases at V and 4 bases at J; junction bases unmatched: 4. CDR1 and CDR2 (germline): SGHNT, YYREEE (reference sequence). The CDR3 protein is CASSLAGGPPDTQYF. CDR3 bases: TGTGCCAGCAGCTTGGCGGGAGGGCCCCCAGATACGCAGTATTTT.

This chain uses TRBV25-1 with TRBJ2-5; 11 bases are shared with TRBD2. V dropped 1 base and J dropped 4; count of bases not matched to a gene: 8. CDR3 length equals 17 residues. The germline gives CDR1 MGHDK, CDR2 SYGVNS. CDR3 in amino acids: CASSEFFGLAGGETQYF. CDR3 nucleotide sequence: TGTGCCAGCAGTGAATTCTTCGGGCTAGCGGGAGGAGAGACCCAGTACTTC.

This CDR3 reads CASSIPPPGSGELFF. The CDR3 DNA is TGTGCCAGCAGCATCCCTCCCCCAGGGTCCGGGGAGCTGTTTTTT. J is TRBJ2-2 and V is TRBV6-8; TRBD1 is a possible D gene (5 bases). Trimming left V 6 bases short and J 6 bases short, with 17 bases between. The CDR3 spans 15 residues. Germline assignment: CDR1 MNHGY and CDR2 SAAAGT.

The chain uses TRBV4-3 and TRBJ1-6; a weak D match, TRBD1 (5 bases). Germline-derived CDR1 and CDR2 are LGHNA and YSLEER. The germline V and J ends were trimmed by 0 bases and 10 bases, with 10 bases remaining between them. This CDR3 has 14 amino acids. The CDR3: CASSQDSWGSPLHF. CDR3 nucleotides: TGCGCCAGCAGCCAAGATTCATGGGGGTCACCCCTCCACTTT.

The chain carries TRBV30 and TRBJ1-4, with D uncertain. The V end was cut by 3 bases, the J end by 4 bases, with 9 bases between. The germline CDR1 and CDR2 sequences are GTSNPN and SVGIG (reference sequence). The CDR3 is 13 residues long. CDR3 protein: CAWSRPDNEKLFF. The CDR3 DNA sequence: TGTGCCTGGAGCCGTCCGGATAATGAAAAACTGTTTTTT.

This chain uses TRBV7-8 with TRBJ1-1; TRBD1 agrees at 7 bases. Germline lookup yields CDR1 SGHVS and CDR2 FQNEAQ. The CDR3 consists of 13 residues. Trimming cost V 5 bases and J 9 bases; bases outside gene matches: 9. CDR3 sequence: CASSATRQGKAFF. CDR3 bases: TGTGCCAGCAGCGCTACTAGACAGGGCAAAGCTTTCTTT.

The chain recombines TRBV5-1 with TRBJ2-2, with D unresolved. The CDR3 is made up of 16 amino acids. Germline V gene sequence: CDR1 SGHRS, CDR2 YFSETQ. Deletions cut 0 bases from V and 7 bases from J, with 16 bases between. The DNA for the CDR3 is TGCGCCAGCAGCTTGGCCGTCGGGTTGGGCGGCGGGGAGCTGTTTTTT. It is translated as CASSLAVGLGGGELFF. The variable domain in full, completed from reference TRBV5-1 and TRBJ2-2, reads KAGVTQTPRYLIKTRGQQVTLSCSPISGHRSVSWYQQTPGQGLQFLFEYFSETQRNKGNFPGRFSGRQFSNSRSEMNVSTLELGDSALYLCASSLAVGLGGGELFFGEGSRLTVL.

The J gene is TRBJ1-6, the V gene TRBV9, with TRBD1 identical over 7 bases. In germline, CDR1 is SGDLS, CDR2 YYNGEE. This CDR3 is 17 amino acids long. The V gene end was trimmed by 0 bases and the J gene end by 7 bases; junction bases not matched to a gene: 10. CDR3 bases: TGTGCCAGCAGCGTAGAGGGATCAAGGACAGGCAATTCACCCCTCCACTTT. The encoded protein is CASSVEGSRTGNSPLHF.

V gene TRBV20-1 combines with J gene TRBJ2-3; D may correspond to TRBD1 or TRBD2 (5 bases each). With 3 bases removed from V and 12 bases from J, the gap between germline ends came to 13 bases. CDR1 and CDR2 (germline): DFQATT, SNEGSKA (reference sequence). The CDR3 has 11 amino acids. The CDR3 nucleotides read TGCAGTGCTAGGGGGCTGGCGGGTCAGTATTTT. Its protein is CSARGLAGQYF.

This clone showed up just a few times. V is TRBV6-5 and J is TRBJ1-3; no clear D gene. Trimming took off 4 bases at V and 0 bases at J, with 10 bases between the two ends. The CDR3 contains 15 residues. Per the germline V gene, CDR1 is MNHEY and CDR2 is SVGAGI. DNA for the CDR3: TGTGCCAGCAGTTCGGCCGGCTACTCTGGAAACACCATATATTTT. It translates to CASSSAGYSGNTIYF.

This clone was found once. The chain recombines TRBV18 with TRBJ2-5; a weak D match, TRBD1 (6 bases). The germline V gene encodes CDR1 KGHSH and CDR2 LQKENI. Trimming left V 1 base short and J 5 bases short, with 11 bases between. The CDR3 runs 14 residues. The CDR3 region has the DNA TGTGCCAGCTCACCACAGGCAGGGGCCGAGACCCAGTACTTC. This translates into CASSPQAGAETQYF.

In its sample, this clone was seen a few times. This chain links TRBV19 with TRBJ1-2; 7 bases match TRBD1. The CDR3 has 14 amino acids. Germline values: CDR1 LNHDA, CDR2 SQIVND (reference sequence). V lost 4 bases and J lost 8; bases outside the gene matches: 10. This CDR3 reads CASSTAEGARGYTF. The CDR3 DNA is TGTGCCAGTAGTACCGCCGAGGGGGCGCGCGGCTACACCTTC.

In this sample, this clone turned up once. J is TRBJ1-3 and V is TRBV6-6; D might be TRBD1 (5 bases). There are 13 residues in the CDR3. The V end was cut by 8 bases, the J end by 0 bases, with 8 bases between. Germline loops: CDR1 MNHNY, CDR2 SVGAGI (reference sequence). CDR3 DNA: TGTGCCAGCGCAGGGAGCTCTGGAAACACCATATATTTT. Translation gives CASAGSSGNTIYF.

The V call is TRBV10-2, the J call TRBJ2-7; 10 bases agree with TRBD1. The V and J ends lost 5 bases and 9 bases, in that order; junction bases with no gene match: 10. The germline CDR1 and CDR2 sequences are WSHSY and SAAADI. The CDR3 sequence is 14 residues long. The CDR3 spells CASSSPGQGKPQYF. The CDR3 DNA reads as TGCGCCAGCAGTAGTCCGGGACAGGGGAAACCGCAGTACTTC.

This clone was seen just once. The V call is TRBV28, the J call TRBJ1-2; D uncertain. This CDR3 has 11 residues. Trimming removed 3 bases at V and 8 bases at J, with 7 bases between. Germline V CDR1 and CDR2: MDHEN, SYDVKM. This CDR3 is CASSFLQGYTF. In nucleotides, the CDR3 is TGTGCCAGCAGTTTTCTTCAAGGCTACACCTTC.

The chain links TRBV7-2 to TRBJ2-7; D tentatively reads TRBD1 or TRBD2 (5 bases each). The germline gives CDR1 SGHTA, CDR2 FQGNSA. V lost 5 bases and J 4 bases, leaving 18 bases between the germline ends. This CDR3 contains 15 residues. The CDR3 DNA sequence: TGTGCCAGCAGCCGGTGGGTGGGGGTCAGGTACGAGCAGTACTTC. As protein: CASSRWVGVRYEQYF.

V and J are TRBV2 and TRBJ2-7; D possibly corresponds to TRBD1 (5 bases). Germline V gene sequence: CDR1 SNHLY, CDR2 FYNNEI. With 8 bases removed from V and 2 bases from J, the gap between germline ends came to 13 bases. The CDR3 has 13 amino acids. The CDR3 DNA sequence: TGTGCCAGCGAGGATAAGGGGCCCTACGAGCAGTACTTC. The encoded protein is CASEDKGPYEQYF. Together with reference TRBV2 and TRBJ2-7, the CDR3 gives the full variable domain: EPEVTQTPSHQVTQMGQEVILRCVPISNHLYFYWYRQILGQKVEFLVSFYNNEISEKSEIFDDQFSVERPDGSNFTLKIRSTKLEDSAMYFCASEDKGPYEQYFGPGTRLTVT.

The chain has TRBV5-1 and TRBJ2-7; 14 bases agree with TRBD2. The CDR3 covers 18 residues. The junction had 12 bases not matched to a gene; V was cut back by 2 bases and J by 5 bases. Germline V CDR1 and CDR2: SGHRS, YFSETQ. CDR3 nucleotides: TGCGCCAGCAGCTTAAGGGGGACTAGCGGGAGACCCGGCCACGAGCAGTACTTC. Amino acid sequence: CASSLRGTSGRPGHEQYF.